This TCR beta chain was observed in a study of tumor-infiltrating lymphocytes in primary liver carcinoma. Background on the study: Sample yields of productive TCRbeta reads, ranging from roughly 3.65 to 7.13 million, were similar across tissue types. Study results and caveats: Reduced overlap was seen in tumor-adjacent and tumor-blood pairs versus tumor region pairs.

By proportion, this clonotype is medium-sized. Its antigen is unknown. Starting from roughly 0.5 ug of total RNA, TCR beta cDNA was produced with a primer in the constant region. Construction of TCR beta libraries relied on three successive nested multiplex PCR rounds employing slightly modified ARM-PCR. With TRBV1-TRBV30 forward primers and a C-beta reverse primer, the first two PCR rounds were run for approximately 10 cycles each. TCRdb fed the multiplex PCR reads into MiXCR, producing one record per CDR3 protein. The data show roughly 78,000 distinct CDR3 sequences, 65% to 75% seen once. CDR3 length equals 16 residues. The J segment lost 5 bases and the V segment lost 4 bases, leaving 4 bases of the junction unmatched. CDR1 MNHNY and CDR2 SVGAGI come from the germline V gene (reference sequence). Investigators took RNA and DNA out together from approximately 22-30 mg of unsorted bulk tissue. Surgeons resected the patients' primary liver carcinomas.

This TCR derives from a woman between 55 and 75 years old with primary liver carcinoma and hepatitis B virus infection. The rearrangement uses TRBV6-6 and TRBJ2-2, with TRBD2 matching over 13 bases. Sequenced input: liver tumor tissue from sampling region 4. Sample subset: tumor region T4, right-lateral pole. Written as DNA, the CDR3 is TGTGCCAGCAGTTCCAAGGGACTAGCGGGAACCGGGGAGCTGTTTTTT. Amino acids: CASSSKGLAGTGELFF.